One sample yielded the 20 T cell receptor beta chains listed below, sequenced in a study of blood T cell repertoires in COVID-19. The data were produced by immunoSEQ multiplex PCR, yet TCRdb's version contains in-frame clones alone and is incomplete. The table records about 210,000 clones, 70% to 90% of them present only once. The sequenced sample was peripheral blood. Source of these receptors: a man between 18 and 29 years old with active or convalescent COVID-19.

V usage is TRBV3-1 (or the pseudogene TRBV3-2) and J usage is TRBJ2-7, with 9 bases lining up with TRBD1. The CDR3 is 15 amino acids. The ends lost 3 bases at V and 1 base at J; junction bases unmatched: 4. Germline values: CDR1 LGHDT, CDR2 YNNKEL (reference sequence). CDR3 sequence (DNA): TGTGCCAGCAGCCACCGACAGGGGGGGTCCTACGAGCAGTACTTC. This translates into CASSHRQGGSYEQYF.

This clone was counted only a few times. The chain has TRBV24-1 and TRBJ2-3; no clear D gene. Germline values: CDR1 KGHDR, CDR2 SFDVKD. This CDR3 has 12 amino acids. The V and J ends lost 2 bases and 4 bases respectively, with 3 bases between them. DNA for the CDR3: TGTGCCACCAGTGATTCGGCAGATACGCAGTATTTT. It translates to CATSDSADTQYF.

V usage is TRBV29-1 and J usage is TRBJ2-5, with 9 bases that match TRBD2. Trimming cost V 1 base and J 3 bases; bases outside gene matches: 12. Germline V gene lookup returns CDR1 SQVTM and CDR2 ANQGSEA. This CDR3 spans 17 amino acids. The CDR3 reads CSVEVGLAQTKKETQYF. CDR3 DNA: TGCAGCGTTGAAGTGGGACTAGCCCAAACGAAAAAAGAGACCCAGTACTTC.

V is TRBV18 and J is TRBJ2-7; the D is unclear. V lost 2 bases and J lost 4, with 6 bases in between. The CDR3 runs 12 residues. Germline V gives CDR1 KGHSH, CDR2 LQKENI. CDR3 sequence (DNA): TGTGCCAGCTCACCAGAGCAATACGAGCAGTACTTC. Protein: CASSPEQYEQYF.

The chain employs TRBV30 and TRBJ1-5, with 7 bases aligning to TRBD1. Germline assignment: CDR1 GTSNPN and CDR2 SVGIG (reference sequence). This CDR3 has 13 amino acids. The ends lost 4 bases at V and 7 bases at J; junction bases unmatched: 7. CDR3 coding DNA: TGTGCCTGGACGACAGGGCTAGGCCAGCCCCAGCATTTT. Translated: CAWTTGLGQPQHF.

The chain combines TRBV2 with TRBJ2-2; tentatively, D is TRBD1 (5 bases). The CDR3 is 16 amino acids. The V and J ends lost 3 bases and 2 bases respectively, with 13 bases between them. Germline CDR1 and CDR2: SNHLY and FYNNEI. CDR3 nucleotide sequence: TGTGCCAGCAGTGACATATTCCAGGGAAACACCGGGGAGCTGTTTTTT. This gives the protein CASSDIFQGNTGELFF. Full variable domain (outside the CDR3, taken from reference TRBV2 and TRBJ2-2): EPEVTQTPSHQVTQMGQEVILRCVPISNHLYFYWYRQILGQKVEFLVSFYNNEISEKSEIFDDQFSVERPDGSNFTLKIRSTKLEDSAMYFCASSDIFQGNTGELFFGEGSRLTVL.

J is TRBJ2-6 and V is TRBV19; weak D call: TRBD1 (6 bases). Trimming removed 7 bases at V and 3 bases at J, with 10 bases between. The CDR3 length is 14 residues. Germline V lookup: CDR1 LNHDA, CDR2 SQIVND (reference sequence). The CDR3 spells CASTSGVGANVLTF. The CDR3 DNA sequence: TGTGCCAGTACATCAGGGGTTGGGGCCAACGTCCTGACTTTC.

The gene calls are TRBV2 and TRBJ2-7; 7 bases are a match to TRBD1. The germline V gene encodes CDR1 SNHLY and CDR2 FYNNEI. The CDR3 length is 12 residues. J lost 2 bases, V lost 6 bases, and 1 base had no gene match. CDR3 sequence: CASRGQTYEQYF. The CDR3 nucleotides are TGTGCCAGCAGGGGACAGACCTACGAGCAGTACTTC.

This clone has more than one count but fewer than ten. This chain uses TRBV5-4 with TRBJ1-1; D is uncertain. V lost 4 bases and J lost 0, with 13 bases in between. Germline V lookup: CDR1 SGHNT, CDR2 YYREEE (reference sequence). CDR3 length: 15 amino acids. CDR3 sequence reads: CASSLTEKLNTEAFF. CDR3 coding DNA: TGTGCCAGCAGCCTTACAGAGAAACTGAACACTGAAGCTTTCTTT.

The chain links TRBV27 to TRBJ1-2; 8 bases line up with TRBD1. V was clipped by 5 bases and J by 6 bases; unmatched bases: 14. Germline V gene data show CDR1 as MNHEY and CDR2 as SMNVEV (reference sequence). The CDR3 is 16 residues long. The CDR3: CASSVTWTGSLHGYTF. CDR3 DNA: TGTGCCAGCAGTGTGACTTGGACAGGGAGCCTTCATGGCTACACCTTC.

A single count supports this clone. The rearrangement joins TRBV7-2 to TRBJ1-3; D ambiguous. Germline V lookup: CDR1 SGHTA, CDR2 FQGNSA. V was trimmed by 1 base and J by 0 bases, leaving 7 bases between them. This CDR3 comprises 15 residues. Here the CDR3 reads CASSLGPSSGNTIYF. The CDR3 region has the DNA TGTGCCAGCAGCTTAGGTCCGTCCTCTGGAAACACCATATATTTT.

The chain recombines TRBV4-1 with TRBJ2-7, with 7 positions matching TRBD1. The germline gives CDR1 MGHRA, CDR2 YSYEKL. The junction had 7 bases not matched to a gene; V was cut back by 1 base and J by 4 bases. This CDR3 is built from 15 residues. The CDR3 region has the DNA TGCGCCAGCAGCCAAGCCCTACAGGGGAAGTACGAGCAGTACTTC. Translation gives CASSQALQGKYEQYF.

The rearrangement joins TRBV29-1 to TRBJ2-1, with D perhaps TRBD2 (5 bases). CDR1 is SQVTM, CDR2 ANQGSEA, per germline. The V and J ends lost 4 bases and 0 bases respectively, with 7 bases between them. The CDR3 loop spans 13 amino acids. This CDR3 reads CSVGGSSYNEQFF. Written as DNA, the CDR3 is TGCAGCGTTGGAGGGAGCTCCTACAATGAGCAGTTCTTC.

This sequence joins TRBV11-2 and TRBJ2-5; D is perhaps TRBD2 (6 bases). The CDR3 extends over 14 amino acids. The germline CDR1 and CDR2 sequences are SGHAT and FQNNGV. V dropped 5 bases and J dropped 4 bases, with 14 bases sitting between them. The CDR3 here is CASSRLLGGETQYF. CDR3 sequence (DNA): TGTGCCAGCAGCCGGCTCCTCGGGGGAGAGACCCAGTACTTC.

This sequence joins TRBV7-8 and TRBJ2-1; tentative D call: TRBD2 (6 bases). V lost 2 bases, J lost 1 base, and 9 bases lay in between. Germline V gene lookup returns CDR1 SGHVS and CDR2 FQNEAQ. The CDR3 sequence is 15 residues long. The CDR3 sequence is CASSLYRESYNEQFF. The CDR3 bases are TGTGCCAGCAGCTTATACCGGGAGTCCTACAATGAGCAGTTCTTC.

The chain couples TRBV5-4 to TRBJ2-1; D is possibly TRBD2 (5 bases). V was pared by 5 bases and J by 7 bases, with 19 bases between. CDR1 is SGHNT, CDR2 YYREEE, per germline (reference sequence). There are 15 residues in the CDR3. The CDR3 DNA reads as TGTGCCAGCAGGAGGGAGTCGGATAATCGGAATGAGCAGTTCTTC. Translating gives CASRRESDNRNEQFF.

The chain combines TRBV10-3 with TRBJ2-7; the D gene is possibly TRBD1 (5 bases). Trimming took 6 bases from V and 5 from J, leaving 11 bases between them. The germline V gene has CDR1 ENHRY and CDR2 SYGVKD. CDR3 length: 12 residues. CDR3 loop: CAISRKGDEQYF. The CDR3 DNA is TGTGCCATCAGCAGAAAAGGGGACGAGCAGTACTTC.

This chain joins TRBV28 and TRBJ2-5; the D gene is possibly TRBD2 (6 bases). In germline, CDR1 is MDHEN, CDR2 SYDVKM. The CDR3 consists of 15 residues. V dropped 5 bases and J dropped 4 bases, with 17 bases sitting between them. CDR3 amino acids: CASSIPRREAETQYF. In DNA, the CDR3 is TGTGCCAGCAGTATCCCCCGGAGGGAAGCAGAGACCCAGTACTTC.

The chain employs TRBV19 and TRBJ2-7, with D possibly TRBD1 on 5 matching bases. Trimming pared 4 bases from V and 4 bases from J, leaving 11 bases between. The germline V gene encodes CDR1 LNHDA and CDR2 SQIVND (reference sequence). The CDR3 length is 13 residues. DNA of the CDR3: TGTGCCAGTAGTAGGGGCGCTGGGTACGAGCAGTACTTC. Translated, it gives CASSRGAGYEQYF.

The chain is built from TRBV5-1 and TRBJ1-1, with D unresolved. There are 13 residues in the CDR3. V gave up 4 bases and J gave up 2 bases, with 9 bases separating them. CDR1 SGHRS and CDR2 YFSETQ come from the germline V gene. CDR3 in amino acids: CASSIGSNTEAFF. In DNA form, the CDR3 reads TGCGCCAGCAGCATAGGGAGTAACACTGAAGCTTTCTTT.